The 14 T cell receptor beta chains below come from one sample, sequenced in a study of T cell changes during pregnancy in multiple sclerosis. Data came from immunoSEQ multiplex PCR; TCRdb stores just in-frame clones and leaves some out. Of almost 40,000 clones listed, around 90% were seen once; the top ten hold over 0.3%. The source material was CD4+ T cells from peripheral blood mononuclear cells, sampled in the third trimester of pregnancy. The receptors originated from a female donor in good health, enrolled as a control in a pregnancy study.

This chain links TRBV6-6 with TRBJ2-3, with 14 bases aligning to TRBD2. V was clipped by 6 bases and J by 6 bases; unmatched bases: 8. The germline CDR1 and CDR2 sequences are MNHNY and SVGAGI (reference sequence). CDR3 length: 16 amino acids. CDR3 nucleotide sequence: TGTGCCAGCAGGGCCGGACTAGCGGGGGGCAGGGATACGCAGTATTTT. Protein sequence: CASRAGLAGGRDTQYF.

The chain is built from TRBV19 and TRBJ2-5; the D is unclear. V was cut by 3 bases and J by 7 bases, with 18 bases left in between. This CDR3 is 15 amino acids long. CDR1 and CDR2 from the germline V gene are LNHDA and SQIVND (reference sequence). The CDR3: CASSIVGSQSWTQYF. The DNA of the CDR3 is TGTGCCAGTAGTATTGTGGGCTCTCAGTCGTGGACCCAGTACTTC.

This clone occurred once. V and J are TRBV19 and TRBJ1-3, with a possible D match to TRBD1 (6 bases). V was shortened by 1 base and J by 7 bases, with 20 bases between the two germline ends. This CDR3 is 17 amino acids long. Looked up from germline, CDR1 is LNHDA and CDR2 is SQIVND (reference sequence). The CDR3 spells CASSIGSTGGEGNTIYF. CDR3 coding DNA: TGTGCCAGTAGTATAGGTTCGACAGGAGGAGAGGGGAACACCATATATTTT.

CDR3 sequence (DNA): TGTGCCACACAGGGACATTACCGGAACAGCGAAAAACTGTTTTTT. Residues: CATQGHYRNSEKLFF. The rearrangement links TRBV15 to TRBJ1-4; a possible D gene is TRBD1 (6 bases). The CDR3 has 15 amino acids. V lost 9 bases, J lost 8 bases, and 22 bases lay in between. The germline V gene encodes CDR1 LNHNV and CDR2 YYDKDF (reference sequence). Based on the CDR3 plus reference TRBV15 and TRBJ1-4, the full variable domain is DAMVIQNPRYQVTQFGKPVTLSCSQTLNHNVMYWYQQKSSQAPKLLFHYYDKDFNNEADTPDNFQSRRPNTSFCFLDIRSPGLGDTAMYLCATQGHYRNSEKLFFGSGTQLSVL.

The chain's CDR3 is CASSVGQPANYGYTF. The DNA of the CDR3 is TGTGCCAGCAGCGTAGGACAGCCAGCTAACTATGGCTACACCTTC. The rearrangement joins TRBV9 to TRBJ1-2, with a possible D match to TRBD1 (5 bases). This CDR3 comprises 15 residues. Trimming stripped 0 bases from V and 0 bases from J, with 9 bases between. The germline V gene encodes CDR1 SGDLS and CDR2 YYNGEE. The whole variable domain, remainder taken from reference TRBV9 and TRBJ1-2, is DSGVTQTPKHLITATGQRVTLRCSPRSGDLSVYWYQQSLDQGLQFLIQYYNGEERAKGNILERFSAQQFPDLHSELNLSSLELGDSALYFCASSVGQPANYGYTFGSGTRLTVV.

The genes are TRBV19 and TRBJ1-5; D remains ambiguous. Trimming cost V 8 bases and J 0 bases, with 8 bases left between them. Per germline, CDR1 LNHDA and CDR2 SQIVND (reference sequence). The CDR3 is 13 amino acids. The chain's CDR3 is CASAQYSNQPQHF. The DNA for the CDR3 is TGTGCCAGTGCTCAGTATAGCAATCAGCCCCAGCATTTT. Using reference TRBV19 and TRBJ1-5 for the parts outside the CDR3, the full variable domain is DGGITQSPKYLFRKEGQNVTLSCEQNLNHDAMYWYRQDPGQGLRLIYYSQIVNDFQKGDIAEGYSVSREKKESFPLTVTSAQKNPTAFYLCASAQYSNQPQHFGDGTRLSIL.

The rearrangement links TRBV5-1 to TRBJ2-2; D perhaps matches TRBD1 (6 bases). CDR1 SGHRS and CDR2 YFSETQ come from the germline V gene. The CDR3 covers 15 residues. Trimming took 1 base from V and 7 from J, leaving 14 bases between them. CDR3 residues: CASSLYDRSHGELFF. As DNA, the CDR3 is TGCGCCAGCAGCTTGTATGACAGGTCACACGGGGAGCTGTTTTTT.

This chain joins TRBV2 and TRBJ1-1; D is unclear. Trimming removed 2 bases from V and 6 bases from J, with 10 bases in between. Germline V gives CDR1 SNHLY, CDR2 FYNNEI. This CDR3 is built from 13 residues. The DNA for the CDR3 is TGTGCCAGCAGTGAAAGGCGGATCGCTGAAGCTTTCTTT. Translation: CASSERRIAEAFF.

V and J are TRBV5-6 and TRBJ1-6, with a possible D match to TRBD1 (6 bases). Trimming took 5 bases from V and 7 from J, leaving 16 bases between them. The length of the CDR3 is 15 residues. Germline CDR1 SGHDT, CDR2 YYEEEE. The chain's CDR3 is CASSRVGAANSPLHF. CDR3 in DNA: TGTGCCAGCAGTCGGGTGGGGGCGGCAAATTCACCCCTCCACTTT.

This clone was seen only a few times. V and J are TRBV18 and TRBJ1-1; D not certain. The V gene lost 2 bases and the J gene lost 3 bases, with 7 bases spanning the gap. The CDR3 length is 13 residues. CDR1 KGHSH and CDR2 LQKENI come from the germline V gene. CDR3 sequence reads: CASSPVSDTEAFF. For the CDR3, the DNA is TGTGCCAGCTCACCAGTTTCGGACACTGAAGCTTTCTTT.

The CDR3 DNA follows: TGTGCCAGCAGCGTCCAGACAGGGGAGAAAGAGACCCAGTACTTC. It specifies CASSVQTGEKETQYF. The chain joins TRBV9 to TRBJ2-5; 8 bases map to TRBD1. The CDR3 has 15 residues. Germline V gene sequence: CDR1 SGDLS, CDR2 YYNGEE. V dropped 2 bases and J dropped 3; count of bases not matched to a gene: 6.

This rearrangement joins TRBV7-2 to TRBJ2-7, with TRBD1 as a possible D gene (6 bases). Trimming took 5 bases from V and 4 from J, leaving 18 bases between them. The CDR3 sequence is 15 residues long. Germline V CDR1 and CDR2: SGHTA, FQGNSA. CDR3 sequence: CASSPPGPRGYEQYF. CDR3 sequence (DNA): TGTGCCAGCAGCCCTCCGGGACCCAGGGGATACGAGCAGTACTTC.

The V call is TRBV5-4, the J call TRBJ2-7, with a weak D call TRBD1 (5 bases). The CDR3 sequence is 12 residues long. V shed 0 bases and J shed 12 bases, with 13 bases lying between them. Germline lookup yields CDR1 SGHNT and CDR2 YYREEE (reference sequence). Here the CDR3 DNA reads TGTGCCAGCAGCTTGGATAATAGGGGTACGTACTTC. Translated: CASSLDNRGTYF. Full variable domain (remainder filled in from reference TRBV5-4 and TRBJ2-7): ETGVTQSPTHLIKTRGQQVTLRCSSQSGHNTVSWYQQALGQGPQFIFQYYREEENGRGNFPPRFSGLQFPNYSSELNVNALELDDSALYLCASSLDNRGTYFGPGTRLTVT.

The chain links TRBV9 to TRBJ2-2; 7 bases align to TRBD2. Per the germline V gene, CDR1 is SGDLS and CDR2 is YYNGEE. This CDR3 spans 15 amino acids. After removal of 5 bases from V and 4 bases from J, the junction contained 8 bases not matched to a gene. The CDR3 nucleotides are TGTGCCAGCAGGAAAGCGGGGTCCACCACCGGGGAGCTGTTTTTT. It yields the protein CASRKAGSTTGELFF. Together with reference TRBV9 and TRBJ2-2, the CDR3 gives the full variable domain: DSGVTQTPKHLITATGQRVTLRCSPRSGDLSVYWYQQSLDQGLQFLIQYYNGEERAKGNILERFSAQQFPDLHSELNLSSLELGDSALYFCASRKAGSTTGELFFGEGSRLTVL.